This T cell receptor (beta chain) was retrieved from a study of CD8+ T cells in alopecia areata. Broader study findings: In patients, TCRs were shared less clearly than in mice, and HLA may possibly be involved.

In each case, RNA was isolated and then reverse transcribed into cDNA as the sequencing template. Assay: immunoSEQ multiplex PCR; the TCRdb copy retains only in-frame clones and omits some. The profile shows more than 95,000 clones, around 48% of them singletons. About this clone: Its matching antigen is unknown.

The ends were cut back, 5 bases at V and 2 bases at J, with 10 bases in the middle. Germline CDR1 and CDR2: SEHNR and FQNEAQ (reference sequence). This CDR3 has 13 residues. Sequencing was carried out using NKG2D-low CD8+ T cells sorted from blood. The TCR originated in a human donor with alopecia areata. The chain has TRBV7-9 and TRBJ2-7, with TRBD2 as a possible D gene (5 bases). CDR3 in amino acids: CASSSGLTYEQYF. For the CDR3, the DNA is TGTGCCAGCAGCAGTGGACTGACCTACGAGCAGTACTTC.